The source of this T cell receptor (beta chain) is a study of blood T cell repertoires in COVID-19. Sequencing was performed with immunoSEQ multiplex PCR; in TCRdb, only in-frame clones are kept and a portion is missing. The repertoire holds approximately 390,000 clones, with approximately 88% as singletons. As regards this clone: The same CDR3 also results from other DNA sequences found in this sample.

The age range of participants was about 18 to 90 years, with residence in some 25 US areas. Germline CDR1 LNHDA, CDR2 SQIVND (reference sequence). The CDR3 runs to 16 residues. The ends were cut back, 3 bases at V and 2 bases at J, with 13 bases in the middle. Sequencing was done on a sample of PBMCs or T cells enriched from blood (not recorded which). The chain uses TRBV19 and TRBJ1-4, with D possibly being TRBD1 (6 bases). This receptor was taken from a woman aged 40 to 55 with acute COVID-19. CDR3 protein: CASSILTGSTNEKLFF. CDR3 DNA: TGTGCCAGTAGTATTCTGACAGGATCTACTAATGAAAAACTGTTTTTT.